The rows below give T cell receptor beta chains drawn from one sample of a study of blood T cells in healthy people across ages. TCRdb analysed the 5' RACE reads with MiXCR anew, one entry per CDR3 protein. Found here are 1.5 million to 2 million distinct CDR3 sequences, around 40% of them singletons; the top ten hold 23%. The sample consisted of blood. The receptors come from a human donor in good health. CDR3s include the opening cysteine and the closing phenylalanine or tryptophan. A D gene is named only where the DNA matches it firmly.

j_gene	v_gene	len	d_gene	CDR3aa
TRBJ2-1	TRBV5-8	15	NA	CASSWWPSSYNEQFF
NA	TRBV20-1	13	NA	CSANRDTYNEQYF
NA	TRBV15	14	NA	CATSSGQSLDEQYF
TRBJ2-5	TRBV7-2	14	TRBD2	CASSLAAGVETQYF
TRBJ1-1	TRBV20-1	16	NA	CSARDRRRGQNTEAFF
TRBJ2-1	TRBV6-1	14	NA	CASSELGSNNEQFF
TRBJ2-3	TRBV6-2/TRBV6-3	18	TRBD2	CASSYPSGGIVSTDTQYF
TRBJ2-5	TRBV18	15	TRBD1	CASSPPGQVVEEQYF
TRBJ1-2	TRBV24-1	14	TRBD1	CATSDWRQGYGYTF
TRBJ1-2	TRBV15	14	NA	CATSREDSPYGYTF
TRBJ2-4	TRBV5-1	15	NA	CASSLVVEGKNIQYF
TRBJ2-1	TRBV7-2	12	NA	CASSWAYNEQFF
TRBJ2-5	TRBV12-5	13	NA	CASGLVGRETQYF
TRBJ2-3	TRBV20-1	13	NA	CSARVTYTDTQYF
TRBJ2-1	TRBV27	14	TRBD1	CASRQGVAYNEQFF
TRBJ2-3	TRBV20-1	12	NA	CSARLVTDTQYF
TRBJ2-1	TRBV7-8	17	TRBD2	CASSLLPGGGRYNEQFF
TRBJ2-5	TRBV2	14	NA	CASSETYSVETQYF
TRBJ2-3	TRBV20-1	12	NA	CSPSDDTDTQYF
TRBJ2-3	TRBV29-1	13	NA	CSVDGRSTDTQYF
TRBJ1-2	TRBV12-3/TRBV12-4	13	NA	CASSLGQGISYTF
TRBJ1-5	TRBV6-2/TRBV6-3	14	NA	CASSDRRGHQPQHF
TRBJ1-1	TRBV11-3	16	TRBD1	CASSFLWGQGSTEAFF
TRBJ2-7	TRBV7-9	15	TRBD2	CASSFAGGTTYEQYF